This T cell receptor beta chain is drawn from a study of CD8 T cells in ankylosing spondylitis (dated by TCRdb to about 2017). Concerning the study at large: T cell receptor beta repertoires were profiled in healthy donors and ankylosing spondylitis patients so that disease-linked TCR variants could be found. The full study cohort comprised 25 ankylosing spondylitis patients and roughly 110 healthy donors. Peripheral blood was sampled, and synovial fluid was additionally collected from ankylosing spondylitis patients.

Here is what the overall study found, with its caveats: Some of the motif variants had been reported before in the synovial fluid and blood of reactive arthritis patients, a finding that suggests common disease-initiation mechanisms. The disease-linked clones were reported to be significantly enriched in matched synovial fluid samples from ankylosing spondylitis patients. A TCR beta motif made up of about eight highly homologous amino acid variants appeared to be characteristic of blood from ankylosing spondylitis patients. In peripheral blood, the disease-linked clones were found at relatively low frequencies and had a CD8+ phenotype.

Per the germline V gene, SGHRS is the CDR1 and YFSETQ is the CDR2. The junction carries 21 bases between V and J, which are trimmed by 4 bases and 7 bases respectively. Including the terminal cysteine and phenylalanine, the CDR3 comprises 15 residues. Here the CDR3 DNA is all that survives: 45 bases in frame from base 1. With respect to this clonotype: Its antigen target is currently unknown. Nothing much larger sits one base from this clone, and base qualities are not available.

TCRdb lists the instrument as Illumina HiSeq 2500. Quantitative 5'-RACE with molecular barcodes was used to prepare TCR beta libraries. Per the authors' processing: A new computational method based on a probabilistic model of VDJ rearrangement was used to identify disease-linked TCR variants. TCRdb cleaned the public reads at Q25 with fastp, built clones with MiXCR and kept in-frame beta chains. Rows with one shared CDR3 protein collapse into an entry with the most common genes and DNA. TCRdb's processing, not the authors' own work, is the source of the V and J calls. This sample is represented by roughly 700,000 distinct CDR3 sequences; around 20% of them were singletons. 15% to 20% of the sample goes to the ten largest clones.

This clonotype was sampled from a male donor with ankylosing spondylitis. The sequencing input was blood, either unsorted or a sorted T cell fraction (not recorded which). The rearranged segments are TRBV5-1 and TRBJ2-7, and the D gene may be TRBD2, 6 bases matching. The nucleotide sequence reads TGCGCCAGCAGCCCCAGCCCGACTAGGGCGGGAGAGCAGTACTTC. It translates as CASSPSPTRAGEQYF.